These 32 T cell receptor beta chains share one sample of origin, sequenced in a study of blood T cell repertoires in COVID-19. Some clones are missing from TCRdb's copy, which holds only in-frame ones; the method was immunoSEQ multiplex PCR. The sample consists of about 190,000 clones, approximately 80% of them appearing once. What was sequenced was PBMCs or T cells enriched from blood (not recorded which). These TCRs come from a woman in her forties or fifties who had recovered from COVID-19.

J is TRBJ2-1 and V is TRBV7-3; tentatively, D is TRBD1 (5 bases). This CDR3 has 13 amino acids. Germline values: CDR1 SGHTA, CDR2 FQGTGA. Trimming left V 5 bases short and J 10 bases short, with 15 bases between. The chain's CDR3 is CASSQTQQGEQFF. The DNA for the CDR3 is TGTGCCAGCAGCCAGACACAGCAGGGCGAGCAGTTCTTC.

The chain has TRBV28 and TRBJ2-4; the match to TRBD1 covers 7 bases. J gave up 0 bases and V 6 bases, and 11 bases lay outside the gene matches. This CDR3 has 17 residues. Germline V gene data show CDR1 as MDHEN and CDR2 as SYDVKM. The CDR3 is CASSPGPGQLAKNIQYF. As DNA, the CDR3 is TGTGCCAGCAGCCCCGGCCCGGGACAGCTAGCCAAAAACATTCAGTACTTC.

The V and J genes are TRBV6-2 or TRBV6-3 and TRBJ2-7, with 11 positions matching TRBD2. This CDR3 contains 16 residues. With V trimmed by 7 bases and J by 4 bases, 12 bases remained unmatched. The V gene's germline CDR1 is MNHEY and CDR2 SVGEGT. The CDR3 loop is CASTPSAGTSGYEQYF. Written as DNA, the CDR3 is TGTGCCAGCACCCCATCTGCCGGGACTAGCGGATACGAGCAGTACTTC.

This clone was seen a handful of times. CDR3 bases: TGTGCCAGCAGGGCTCAGGTGAACACTGAAGCTTTCTTT. It is translated as CASRAQVNTEAFF. V usage is TRBV28 and J usage is TRBJ1-1; no clear D gene. CDR1 and CDR2 from the germline V gene are MDHEN and SYDVKM. The length of the CDR3 is 13 residues. V lost 6 bases and J lost 0, with 8 bases in between.

The V gene is TRBV30, the J gene TRBJ2-7, with 8 nucleotides matching TRBD2. This CDR3 spans 12 amino acids. Germline V gives CDR1 GTSNPN, CDR2 SVGIG (reference sequence). The CDR3 protein is CGAGGDDYEQYF. The DNA of the CDR3 is TGTGGTGCGGGGGGTGACGACTACGAGCAGTACTTC.

The rearrangement uses TRBV28 and TRBJ1-1; tentatively, D is TRBD1 (5 bases). Per germline, CDR1 MDHEN and CDR2 SYDVKM. Trimming stripped 3 bases from V and 5 bases from J, with 13 bases between. The CDR3 is 14 residues long. CDR3 nucleotides: TGTGCCAGCAGTTTCCGCTCAGACAGAACTGAAGCTTTCTTT. Amino acid sequence: CASSFRSDRTEAFF.

This chain joins TRBV3-1 (or the pseudogene TRBV3-2) and TRBJ2-1, with 12 bases matching TRBD2. J gave up 5 bases and V 2 bases, and 10 bases lay outside the gene matches. The CDR3 loop spans 18 amino acids. Germline V gene sequence: CDR1 LGHDT, CDR2 YNNKEL (reference sequence). For the CDR3, the DNA is TGTGCCAGCAGCCAATTCGCTAGCGGGAGGGGTAGGAACAATGAGCAGTTCTTC. It encodes CASSQFASGRGRNNEQFF.

The chain is built from TRBV29-1 and TRBJ2-1; no clear D gene. The CDR3 runs 10 residues. The germline gives CDR1 SQVTM, CDR2 ANQGSEA. CDR3 loop: CRAFEPEQFF. CDR3 bases: TGCAGGGCCTTCGAACCTGAGCAGTTCTTC.

The chain couples TRBV30 to TRBJ2-7; no reliable D call. V gave up 3 bases and J gave up 2 bases, with 17 bases separating them. Per germline, CDR1 GTSNPN and CDR2 SVGIG (reference sequence). The CDR3 totals 15 residues. This CDR3 is CAWSILAAMTYEQYF. Written as DNA, the CDR3 is TGTGCCTGGAGCATATTGGCTGCAATGACCTACGAGCAGTACTTC.

The chain joins TRBV7-9 to TRBJ1-1; a weak D match, TRBD1 (5 bases). Germline V gives CDR1 SEHNR, CDR2 FQNEAQ (reference sequence). The CDR3 loop spans 14 amino acids. Trimming removed 5 bases from V and 5 bases from J, with 15 bases in between. The CDR3 protein is CASSPHRRGTEAFF. The CDR3 DNA follows: TGTGCCAGCAGCCCACATAGGCGGGGGACTGAAGCTTTCTTT.

V gene TRBV7-9 combines with J gene TRBJ1-4, with 8 bases matching TRBD1. J lost 2 bases, V lost 5 bases, and 4 bases had no gene match. Germline V gene sequence: CDR1 SEHNR, CDR2 FQNEAQ (reference sequence). CDR3 size: 15 residues. The CDR3 bases are TGTGCCAGCAGCCCCAGACAGGGGACTAATGAAAAACTGTTTTTT. Translation: CASSPRQGTNEKLFF.

The V call is TRBV12-5, the J call TRBJ2-3; D is possibly TRBD2 (6 bases). Germline CDR1 is LGHNT and CDR2 is FRNRAP. V lost 7 bases, J lost 5 bases, and 10 bases lay in between. The CDR3 consists of 12 residues. In nucleotides, the CDR3 is TGTGCTAGTGCTTTAGCGGTAGATACGCAGTATTTT. It is translated as CASALAVDTQYF.

This clone was counted once. The chain carries TRBV6-5 and TRBJ1-2; D is possibly TRBD1 (6 bases). The CDR3 covers 13 residues. From germline, CDR1 is MNHEY and CDR2 SVGAGI. V lost 6 bases, J lost 3 bases, and 11 bases lay in between. The CDR3 DNA sequence: TGTGCCAGCAGCTGGACAGTGGACTATGGCTACACCTTC. Amino acids: CASSWTVDYGYTF.

The chain employs TRBV11-2 and TRBJ2-1; a possible D gene is TRBD2 (5 bases). Germline lookup yields CDR1 SGHAT and CDR2 FQNNGV. Trimming shortened V by 5 bases and J by 9 bases, and 14 bases separated the two germline ends. The CDR3 has 13 amino acids. CDR3: CASSPPGRGEQFF. In nucleotides, the CDR3 is TGTGCCAGCAGCCCTCCGGGCCGGGGTGAGCAGTTCTTC.

This chain uses TRBV3-1 (or the pseudogene TRBV3-2) with TRBJ2-3; 8 nucleotides line up with TRBD2. Germline V gene data show CDR1 as LGHDT and CDR2 as YNNKEL (reference sequence). Trimming took 0 bases from V and 3 from J; bases not matched to a gene: 5. The CDR3 is 16 residues long. This CDR3 is CASSQDLAGMTDTQYF. CDR3 DNA sequence: TGTGCCAGCAGCCAAGATTTAGCGGGGATGACAGATACGCAGTATTTT.

This chain joins TRBV6-1 and TRBJ1-6; 9 nucleotides agree with TRBD1. CDR1 MNHNS and CDR2 SASEGT come from the germline V gene. This CDR3 has 16 amino acids. Trimming removed 2 bases from V and 5 bases from J; junction bases left unmatched: 4. CDR3 in amino acids: CASSEWGQGDNSPLHF. In nucleotides, the CDR3 is TGTGCCAGCAGTGAATGGGGACAGGGAGATAATTCACCCCTCCACTTT.

This clone has only one observation. V is TRBV28 and J is TRBJ1-3; D ambiguous. The germline CDR1 and CDR2 sequences are MDHEN and SYDVKM. The CDR3 has 18 amino acids. The V end lost 6 bases, the J end lost 0 bases, and 21 bases lay between the germline ends. The CDR3 is CASSLGRAHRTSGNTIYF. The DNA for the CDR3 is TGTGCCAGCAGCCTGGGGAGGGCTCACCGTACCTCTGGAAACACCATATATTTT.

The chain links TRBV2 to TRBJ2-5, with 7 bases lining up with TRBD1. The V gene's germline CDR1 is SNHLY and CDR2 FYNNEI. V was clipped by 11 bases and J by 2 bases; unmatched bases: 8. The CDR3 is made up of 13 amino acids. CDR3 in amino acids: CAGARDRQETQYF. CDR3 sequence (DNA): TGTGCCGGAGCCCGGGACAGACAAGAGACCCAGTACTTC.

The CDR3 loop is CASSPGVAGGLDTQYF. The CDR3 DNA reads as TGTGCCAGTAGCCCGGGGGTAGCGGGAGGTTTGGATACGCAGTATTTT. The chain couples TRBV19 to TRBJ2-3; TRBD2 agrees at 10 bases. This CDR3 is built from 16 residues. Germline loops: CDR1 LNHDA, CDR2 SQIVND (reference sequence). V lost 6 bases, J lost 6 bases, and 12 bases stayed unmatched.

This clone was detected ten times or more. J is TRBJ2-7 and V is TRBV27; weak D call: TRBD1 (5 bases). The V gene lost 2 bases and the J gene lost 0 bases, with 11 bases spanning the gap. The CDR3 extends over 15 amino acids. CDR1 is MNHEY and CDR2 is SMNVEV in the germline V gene (reference sequence). CDR3 sequence reads: CASSLAWTSSYEQYF. The CDR3 DNA is TGTGCCAGCAGTTTAGCCTGGACATCCTCCTACGAGCAGTACTTC.

The chain carries TRBV7-2 and TRBJ1-5, with unresolved D. Germline-derived CDR1 and CDR2 are SGHTA and FQGNSA. CDR3 size: 15 residues. V lost 5 bases and J lost 6, with 17 bases in between. The chain's CDR3 is CASSPAAGGSQPQHF. CDR3 DNA sequence: TGTGCCAGCAGCCCCGCCGCGGGCGGGAGTCAGCCCCAGCATTTT.

The chain links TRBV19 to TRBJ2-1; D is possibly TRBD2 (6 bases). CDR1 and CDR2 from the germline V gene are LNHDA and SQIVND (reference sequence). Trimming left V 6 bases short and J 6 bases short, with 21 bases between. The CDR3 has 16 residues. CDR3 sequence reads: CASSHISGSEVNEQFF. For the CDR3, the DNA is TGTGCCAGTAGCCACATAAGCGGGTCCGAGGTCAATGAGCAGTTCTTC.

This clone has just one count. The chain uses TRBV4-1 and TRBJ2-1; no reliable D call. Germline assignment: CDR1 MGHRA and CDR2 YSYEKL. CDR3 length equals 16 residues. V was shortened by 1 base and J by 0 bases, with 10 bases between the two germline ends. CDR3 DNA: TGCGCCAGCAGCCAAGTGGCTAGGAGCTCCTACAATGAGCAGTTCTTC. Translation gives CASSQVARSSYNEQFF.

This chain connects TRBV5-1 to TRBJ2-2; 11 bases match TRBD1. Germline V gene sequence: CDR1 SGHRS, CDR2 YFSETQ. CDR3 size: 17 residues. J lost 5 bases, V lost 4 bases, and 10 bases had no gene match. The CDR3 DNA sequence: TGCGCCAGCAGCCCTCGGACAGGGGGCTATTCAACCGGGGAGCTGTTTTTT. Translation gives CASSPRTGGYSTGELFF.

In its sample, this clone was seen a few times. This sequence joins TRBV6-2 or TRBV6-3 and TRBJ1-6; D gene unclear. V was pared by 2 bases and J by 10 bases, with 9 bases between. CDR1 is MNHEY and CDR2 is SVGEGT in the germline V gene. The CDR3 has 13 amino acids. CDR3 protein: CASSYGLRSPLHF. CDR3 coding DNA: TGTGCCAGCAGTTACGGACTGAGGTCACCCCTCCACTTT.

The genes are TRBV2 and TRBJ2-1; D perhaps matches TRBD2 (6 bases). Trimming left V 7 bases short and J 6 bases short, with 19 bases between. CDR1 and CDR2 from the germline V gene are SNHLY and FYNNEI. The CDR3 has 15 residues. The chain's CDR3 is CASTRDSISLNEQFF. The CDR3 DNA sequence: TGTGCCAGCACCCGGGACTCCATTTCACTCAATGAGCAGTTCTTC.

There are many counts of this clone. J is TRBJ1-4 and V is TRBV27; D remains unclear. The V end was cut by 4 bases, the J end by 7 bases, with 22 bases between. CDR3 length equals 17 residues. Looked up from germline, CDR1 is MNHEY and CDR2 is SMNVEV (reference sequence). Here the CDR3 DNA reads TGTGCCAGCAGTTCAACCCAGCAGGCAGGCTTCGGTGAAAAACTGTTTTTT. Protein: CASSSTQQAGFGEKLFF. Based on the CDR3 plus reference TRBV27 and TRBJ1-4, the full variable domain is EAQVTQNPRYLITVTGKKLTVTCSQNMNHEYMSWYRQDPGLGLRQIYYSMNVEVTDKGDVPEGYKVSRKEKRNFPLILESPSPNQTSLYFCASSSTQQAGFGEKLFFGSGTQLSVL.

The chain combines TRBV28 with TRBJ2-3; 7 bases are shared with TRBD2. Trimming at V came to 4 bases and at J to 0 bases, leaving 4 bases not matched to a gene. CDR3 length: 15 amino acids. Per the germline V gene, CDR1 is MDHEN and CDR2 is SYDVKM. Written as DNA, the CDR3 is TGTGCCAGCAGTTCGCGGGAGACAAGCACAGATACGCAGTATTTT. This sequence encodes CASSSRETSTDTQYF.

The chain is built from TRBV29-1 and TRBJ2-1; TRBD2 matches at 11 bases. With V trimmed by 7 bases and J by 9 bases, 11 bases remained unmatched. Germline V gene data show CDR1 as SQVTM and CDR2 as ANQGSEA. The CDR3 contains 14 residues. The CDR3 bases are TGCAGCGGCTTAACTAGCGGGAGATTTGGTGAGCAGTTCTTC. Its protein is CSGLTSGRFGEQFF.

With regard to this clone: At one boundary the junction diverges from the germline segment, which might be a read error. This chain links TRBV27 with TRBJ2-5; 11 nucleotides match TRBD2. The CDR3 extends over 13 amino acids. The germline V gene has CDR1 MNHEY and CDR2 SMNVEV (reference sequence). The CDR3, as DNA: TGTGCCAGCAGTCCACTAGCGGGAGAGGCCCAGTACTTC. Encoded protein: CASSPLAGEAQYF.

This clone turned up a few times. J is TRBJ1-6 and V is TRBV15, with D unresolved. The CDR3 consists of 14 residues. The germline V gene encodes CDR1 LNHNV and CDR2 YYDKDF (reference sequence). V lost 3 bases and J 9 bases, leaving 12 bases between the germline ends. This CDR3 reads CATSRATTGSPLHF. CDR3 coding DNA: TGTGCCACCAGCAGGGCCACTACGGGTTCACCCCTCCACTTT. Full variable domain (outside the CDR3, taken from reference TRBV15 and TRBJ1-6): DAMVIQNPRYQVTQFGKPVTLSCSQTLNHNVMYWYQQKSSQAPKLLFHYYDKDFNNEADTPDNFQSRRPNTSFCFLDIRSPGLGDTAMYLCATSRATTGSPLHFGNGTRLTVT.

The chain links TRBV5-8 to TRBJ2-3, with TRBD2 matching over 7 bases. This CDR3 is 14 amino acids long. Germline V gene lookup returns CDR1 SGHTS and CDR2 YDEGEE. V gave up 0 bases and J gave up 14 bases; unmatched junction bases: 12. CDR3 region: CASSLGTRPSRGYF. For the CDR3, the DNA is TGTGCCAGCAGCTTGGGGACTAGGCCCTCTCGGGGGTATTTT.